One TCR beta chain is described in this entry. Its cognate antigen is unknown. J gave up 4 bases and V 4 bases, and 7 bases lay outside the gene matches. CDR1 is MDHEN and CDR2 is SYDVKM in the germline V gene. The CDR3 is made up of 15 amino acids. The data derive from a study of T cell responses to AZD1222 COVID-19 vaccine. Study conclusions and caveats: Breadth and depth of Spike-specific TCRs rose after two AZD1222 doses. Mostly white British, mostly female donors; authors suggested clonal diversity may be underestimated. Close to half of spike-specific TCRs reportedly recognize unmutated variant regions.

The method was immunoSEQ multiplex PCR; TCRdb's version includes in-frame clones alone and lacks a portion of them. The sample includes 130,000 to 150,000 clones, around 90% of them seen just once. The rearrangement joins TRBV28 to TRBJ2-7; 10 bases line up with TRBD2. The sequenced sample was peripheral blood, obtained on day 0 of AZD1222 vaccination. This sequence was found in an adult in good health. The CDR3 loop reads CASSSPAGGPYEQYF. The CDR3 DNA is TGTGCCAGCAGTTCCCCAGCGGGAGGGCCATACGAGCAGTACTTC.